This passage covers 19 T cell receptor beta chains from one sample sequenced in a study of tumor-infiltrating lymphocytes in oesophageal squamous cell carcinoma. TCRdb itself ran the PCR reads through MiXCR, one entry per CDR3 protein. The sample holds approximately 15,000 distinct CDR3 sequences, more than 50% seen once. Sequencing was carried out using esophageal tumor tissue. These receptors all stem from a male donor with esophageal squamous cell carcinoma.

This clonotype was recorded only once. V is TRBV7-2 and J is TRBJ2-6; tentatively, D is TRBD1 or TRBD2 (5 bases each). With the DNA end fitting TRBJ2-5 better, the J assignment may be wrong. The CDR3 length is 14 residues. CDR1 is SGHTA and CDR2 is FQGNSA in the germline V gene. Written as DNA, the CDR3 is TGTGCCAGCAGCTTAGTTCTGGGGGAAGAGACCCAGTACTTC. This sequence encodes CASSLVLGEETQYF.

The table lists this clonotype with a few counts. This sequence joins TRBV7-4 and TRBJ2-6; D gene unclear. The ends were cut back, 3 bases at V and 0 bases at J, with 6 bases in the middle. The CDR3 is made up of 15 amino acids. Germline V gene sequence: CDR1 SGHVT, CDR2 SQSDAQ. CDR3 region: CASSFRLSGANVLTF. The CDR3 nucleotides are TGTGCCAGCAGCTTTCGACTCTCTGGGGCCAACGTCCTGACTTTC.

This chain connects TRBV7-2 to TRBJ2-5; 15 nucleotides match TRBD2. With V trimmed by 6 bases and J by 2 bases, 1 base remained unmatched. This CDR3 comprises 15 residues. Germline-derived CDR1 and CDR2 are SGHTA and FQGNSA. The CDR3 protein is CASRGTSGRQETQYF. DNA for the CDR3: TGTGCCAGCAGGGGGACTAGCGGGAGGCAAGAGACCCAGTACTTC.

This clonotype was counted between two and nine times. This sequence joins TRBV7-2 and TRBJ1-2; D gene uncertain. Per the germline V gene, CDR1 is SGHTA and CDR2 is FQGNSA. The ends were cut back, 2 bases at V and 4 bases at J, with 11 bases in the middle. There are 14 residues in the CDR3. CDR3 residues: CASSLNPSVYGYTF. The CDR3 DNA reads TGTGCCAGCAGCTTAAACCCATCAGTCTATGGCTACACCTTC.

The chain couples TRBV3-1 to TRBJ1-4; a possible D gene is TRBD1 (6 bases). Trimming pared 4 bases from V and 5 bases from J, leaving 14 bases between. This CDR3 spans 15 amino acids. Germline lookup yields CDR1 LGHDT and CDR2 YNNKEL (reference sequence). Here the CDR3 DNA reads TGTGCCAGCAGCCCGCCGGGGGCGAGGAATGAAAAACTGTTTTTT. Amino acids: CASSPPGARNEKLFF. Based on the CDR3 plus reference TRBV3-1 and TRBJ1-4, the full variable domain is DTAVSQTPKYLVTQMGNDKSIKCEQNLGHDTMYWYKQDSKKFLKIMFSYNNKELIINETVPNRFSPKSPDKAHLNLHINSLELGDSAVYFCASSPPGARNEKLFFGSGTQLSVL.

The chain recombines TRBV7-2 with TRBJ2-3; a possible D gene is TRBD2 (5 bases). Per the germline V gene, CDR1 is SGHTA and CDR2 is FQGNSA. The CDR3 consists of 13 residues. Trimming cost V 0 bases and J 4 bases, with 5 bases left between them. The CDR3 is CASSLARADTQYF. CDR3 coding DNA: TGTGCCAGCAGCTTAGCGCGGGCAGATACGCAGTATTTT. The whole variable domain, filled in from reference TRBV7-2 and TRBJ2-3, reads GAGVSQSPSNKVTEKGKDVELRCDPISGHTALYWYRQSLGQGLEFLIYFQGNSAPDKSGLPSDRFSAERTGGSVSTLTIQRTQQEDSAVYLCASSLARADTQYFGPGTRLTVL.

This clonotype appeared a few times. This chain joins TRBV7-6 and TRBJ1-5; 7 nucleotides agree with TRBD1. The CDR3 is 14 amino acids. J was trimmed by 2 bases and V by 5 bases; bases with no gene match: 3. CDR1 and CDR2 from the germline V gene are SGHVS and FNYEAQ. The CDR3 DNA reads TGTGCCAGCAGCAGTACAGGGGGCAATCAGCCCCAGCATTTT. This translates into CASSSTGGNQPQHF.

Judged by abundance, this clonotype is medium-sized. V usage is TRBV5-1 and J usage is TRBJ2-1; 8 bases fit TRBD2. With 0 bases clipped from V and 4 bases from J, the junction kept 6 bases outside the gene matches. Germline lookup yields CDR1 SGHRS and CDR2 YFSETQ. The CDR3 length is 16 residues. Here the CDR3 DNA reads TGCGCCAGCAGCTTGGGGACTAGCCTCTATTACAATGAGCAGTTCTTC. It codes for CASSLGTSLYYNEQFF.

Concerning this clonotype: One junction end disagrees with the germline gene, perhaps due to a read error. This sequence joins TRBV7-6 and TRBJ1-6, with 9 positions matching TRBD1. CDR1 and CDR2 from the germline V gene are SGHVS and FNYEAQ. The CDR3 spans 17 residues. CDR3 sequence (DNA): TGTGCCAGCAGCTTAATGTGGGGACAGGGACCTGCCTACGAGCAGTACTTT. Protein product: CASSLMWGQGPAYEQYF.

A remark on this clonotype: Since the CDR3 does not end with the conserved phenylalanine or tryptophan, this likely comes from a read error. The DNA is left out, because the CDR3 cannot be placed on it with certainty; the CDR3 is given as TCRdb lists it. J is TRBJ2-6 and V is TRBV7-3; TRBD2, the D gene given by the table, was not confirmed from the DNA. Germline CDR1 SGHTA, CDR2 FQGTGA. The CDR3 extends over 9 residues, inclusive of both ends. The CDR3 here is CASSRHAVA.

This clonotype rates as medium-sized. The chain's CDR3 is CVTRRASGRGGNEQYF. The CDR3 bases are TGTGTTACGCGACGGGCTAGCGGGAGAGGGGGGAATGAGCAGTACTTC. The V and J genes are TRBV7-9 and TRBJ2-7, with 10 bases aligning to TRBD2. The CDR3 length is 16 residues. Germline V gene data show CDR1 as SEHNR and CDR2 as FQNEAQ (reference sequence).

The V gene is TRBV7-6, the J gene TRBJ2-3; TRBD2 aligns across 12 bases. From germline, CDR1 is SGHVS and CDR2 FNYEAQ. The CDR3 is 19 amino acids. The junction had 16 bases not matched to a gene; V was cut back by 4 bases and J by 5 bases. The CDR3 DNA sequence: TGTGCCAGCAGCTCCCGAAGACTAGCGGGAGCCCCAGGGGTAGATACGCAGTATTTT. It codes for CASSSRRLAGAPGVDTQYF.

The chain has TRBV7-6 and TRBJ2-3; TRBD2 agrees at 7 bases. The J call may be in error: the DNA end matches TRBJ2-7 better. The length of the CDR3 is 13 residues. CDR1 and CDR2 from the germline V gene are SGHVS and FNYEAQ. The CDR3 DNA reads TGTGCCAGCAGCTCCGCACTAGCGAGCGAGCAGTACTTC. It specifies CASSSALASEQYF.

In its sample, this clonotype ranks as medium-sized. The CDR3 here is CASSEGQGPSYEQYF. CDR3 sequence (DNA): TGTGCCAGCAGCGAAGGACAGGGGCCCTCCTACGAGCAGTACTTC. J is TRBJ2-7 and V is TRBV7-8; 9 nucleotides agree with TRBD1. From germline, CDR1 is SGHVS and CDR2 FQNEAQ. V lost 5 bases, J lost 0 bases, and 5 bases stayed unmatched. The CDR3 is 15 residues long. Full variable domain (outside the CDR3, taken from reference TRBV7-8 and TRBJ2-7): GAGVSQSPRYKVAKRGQDVALRCDPISGHVSLFWYQQALGQGPEFLTYFQNEAQLDKSGLPSDRFFAERPEGSVSTLKIQRTQQEDSAVYLCASSEGQGPSYEQYFGPGTRLTVT.

This clonotype counts as medium-sized. The genes are TRBV27 and TRBJ1-1, with a possible D match to TRBD1 (5 bases). Between the trimmed V and J ends, which lost 5 bases and 4 bases, there was a span of 17 bases. Per germline, CDR1 MNHEY and CDR2 SMNVEV (reference sequence). This CDR3 is built from 15 residues. The CDR3 spells CASSTQERGSTEAFF. CDR3 DNA sequence: TGTGCCAGCAGTACACAGGAACGGGGGAGCACTGAAGCTTTCTTT.

This chain joins TRBV11-3 and TRBJ2-4; either TRBD1 or TRBD2 may supply D (5 bases each). The J call may be in error: the DNA end matches TRBJ2-1 better. The CDR3 consists of 16 residues. Germline V gene lookup returns CDR1 SGHNT and CDR2 YENEEA. In DNA, the CDR3 is TGTGCCAGCAGCCCCCGTGTGGGGACCGCTTACAATGAGCAGTTCTTC. It translates to CASSPRVGTAYNEQFF.

The chain has TRBV12-3 or TRBV12-4 and TRBJ2-7; D may be TRBD2 (5 bases). TRBJ2-5 explains the end of the DNA better; the J call may be wrong. The CDR3 sequence is 12 residues long. The DNA for the CDR3 is TGTGCCAGCAGTTTTGAGGGAGAGACCCAGTACTTC. Translating it yields CASSFEGETQYF.

CDR3 coding DNA: TGTGCCAGCAGCTCCGGGACAGGGAACACCGGGGAGCTGTTTTTT. It translates to CASSSGTGNTGELFF. This rearrangement joins TRBV7-7 to TRBJ2-2, with 8 bases fitting TRBD1. CDR1 and CDR2 (germline): SSHAT, FNYEAQ (reference sequence). The V and J ends lost 4 bases and 1 base, in that order; junction bases with no gene match: 2. The CDR3 is made up of 15 amino acids.

The chain couples TRBV27 to TRBJ2-4; TRBD1 agrees at 8 bases. Judging by the DNA end, TRBJ2-6 fits better; the J call may be wrong. Germline-derived CDR1 and CDR2 are MNHEY and SMNVEV (reference sequence). The CDR3 sequence is 18 residues long. The CDR3: CASSSPWDRISGANVLTF. In DNA form, the CDR3 reads TGTGCCAGCAGTTCCCCCTGGGACAGGATCTCTGGGGCCAACGTCCTGACTTTC.